The 14 T cell receptor beta chains below were found in one sample sequenced in a study of cytomegalovirus exposure and HLA in healthy donors. This PCR relied on a set of 60 Vbeta primers and 13 Jbeta primers. Method: immunoSEQ multiplex PCR; TCRdb's copy keeps in-frame clones and lacks some. The sample has 60,000 to 100,000 clones; the top ten hold approximately 4.6%. The sample comprised PBMCs. The origin of the receptors is a man aged 25 to 40 in good health and CMV-seronegative.

The chain joins TRBV5-1 to TRBJ1-2; perhaps TRBD1 as D (6 bases). The germline V gene encodes CDR1 SGHRS and CDR2 YFSETQ. The CDR3 extends over 13 amino acids. V lost 1 base and J 6 bases, leaving 10 bases between the germline ends. CDR3 region: CASSLWTVDGYTF. The CDR3, as DNA: TGCGCCAGCAGCTTGTGGACAGTCGATGGCTACACCTTC.

Here the CDR3 DNA reads TGTGCCAGCAGCCAAGATAGTGTTGGGCCCAGGGGTGGCTACACCTTC. Its translation is CASSQDSVGPRGGYTF. The chain has TRBV4-2 and TRBJ1-2, with a tentative D call TRBD1 (6 bases). This CDR3 has 16 residues. The germline CDR1 and CDR2 sequences are LGHNA and YNFKEQ. V dropped 0 bases and J dropped 7 bases, with 18 bases sitting between them.

The chain combines TRBV13 with TRBJ1-4, with D perhaps TRBD1 (5 bases). V lost 5 bases to trimming and J lost 2 bases, with 9 bases between them. The germline CDR1 and CDR2 sequences are PRHDT and FYEKMQ (reference sequence). The CDR3 is 14 residues long. The CDR3 sequence is CASSGAGTNEKLFF. Written as DNA, the CDR3 is TGTGCCAGCAGCGGGGCTGGCACTAATGAAAAACTGTTTTTT.

As DNA, the CDR3 is TGTGCCAGCAGCGTAGCCCGGAATGAGCAGTTCTTC. Protein sequence: CASSVARNEQFF. This chain joins TRBV9 and TRBJ2-1, with unresolved D. CDR3 length equals 12 residues. The V end lost 0 bases, the J end lost 7 bases, and 5 bases lay between the germline ends. CDR1 and CDR2 (germline): SGDLS, YYNGEE.

For the CDR3, the DNA is TGTGCCAGCTCAAACGCCGGGGGTGCGTACGAGCAGTACTTC. This codes for CASSNAGGAYEQYF. This rearrangement joins TRBV18 to TRBJ2-7; D might be TRBD2 (6 bases). The CDR3 runs to 14 residues. In germline, CDR1 is KGHSH, CDR2 LQKENI. V lost 5 bases and J 4 bases, leaving 15 bases between the germline ends.

The CDR3 bases are TGCGCCAGCAGCCCCAAGGGGCTAGACCCTAGGGGAGATACGCAGTATTTT. It yields the protein CASSPKGLDPRGDTQYF. This rearrangement joins TRBV4-1 to TRBJ2-3; TRBD1 is a possible D gene (5 bases). There are 17 residues in the CDR3. The V end lost 4 bases, the J end lost 5 bases, and 22 bases lay between the germline ends. From germline, CDR1 is MGHRA and CDR2 YSYEKL.

V is TRBV19 and J is TRBJ2-2, with a possible D match to TRBD2 (6 bases). From germline, CDR1 is LNHDA and CDR2 SQIVND (reference sequence). This CDR3 has 17 amino acids. V gave up 5 bases and J gave up 6 bases, with 22 bases separating them. The CDR3 DNA follows: TGTGCCAGTAGTGCCTCTCCCGGGACGGGAGTTTCCGGGGAGCTGTTTTTT. This gives the protein CASSASPGTGVSGELFF.

V usage is TRBV4-2 and J usage is TRBJ2-7, with D tentatively TRBD1 (6 bases). The V end was cut by 3 bases, the J end by 1 base, with 10 bases between. Germline values: CDR1 LGHNA, CDR2 YNFKEQ. The CDR3 covers 14 residues. CDR3 protein: CASSQRQESYEQYF. The DNA for the CDR3 is TGTGCCAGCAGCCAGAGACAGGAGTCCTACGAGCAGTACTTC.

This rearrangement joins TRBV21-1 to TRBJ2-5; the table assigns TRBD2, which was not confirmed against the DNA. TRBV21-1 is designated a pseudogene. The CDR3 loop spans 15 amino acids. The CDR3 is CASTRGMGSQETQYF. The CDR3 nucleotides are TGTGCCAGCACCCGGGGTATGGGTTCCCAAGAGACCCAGTACTTC.

The chain recombines TRBV5-1 with TRBJ2-1; TRBD2 matches 13 bases. CDR1 is SGHRS and CDR2 is YFSETQ in the germline V gene. The CDR3 sequence is 19 residues long. V lost 0 bases, J lost 0 bases, and 6 bases stayed unmatched. The DNA of the CDR3 is TGCGCCAGCAGCTTGGCGGGGACTAGCGGGGCCGCCTCCTACAATGAGCAGTTCTTC. This codes for CASSLAGTSGAASYNEQFF.

The gene calls are TRBV19 and TRBJ2-5; a possible D gene is TRBD1 (6 bases). This CDR3 is 13 amino acids long. With 4 bases removed from V and 5 bases from J, the gap between germline ends came to 11 bases. Per germline, CDR1 LNHDA and CDR2 SQIVND (reference sequence). In DNA, the CDR3 is TGTGCCAGTAGTACCTACAGGGAGGAGACCCAGTACTTC. Translated: CASSTYREETQYF.

The genes are TRBV6-1 and TRBJ2-7; a possible D gene is TRBD1 (6 bases). Germline V gene sequence: CDR1 MNHNS, CDR2 SASEGT. The CDR3 is 15 amino acids. Trimming removed 7 bases at V and 1 base at J, with 17 bases between. CDR3 sequence (DNA): TGTGCCAGCAATACGGGACACTCGGAATCCTACGAGCAGTACTTC. Its translation: CASNTGHSESYEQYF.

J is TRBJ1-2 and V is TRBV9; weak D call: TRBD1 (5 bases). CDR3 length: 12 amino acids. Germline values: CDR1 SGDLS, CDR2 YYNGEE. V was trimmed by 0 bases and J by 7 bases, leaving 7 bases between them. The CDR3 loop reads CASSVEGVGYTF. Here the CDR3 DNA reads TGTGCCAGCAGCGTAGAAGGGGTTGGCTACACCTTC.

Remarks on this clone: Other DNA sequences from this sample encode an identical CDR3 as well. The V call is TRBV7-6, the J call TRBJ1-5; D not certain. The germline gives CDR1 SGHVS, CDR2 FNYEAQ. There are 13 residues in the CDR3. V was trimmed by 3 bases and J by 4 bases, leaving 7 bases between them. The CDR3 coding sequence is TGTGCCAGCAGCTTGGGCGAAAATCAGCCCCAGCATTTT. Translating gives CASSLGENQPQHF.